This TCR beta chain was recovered during a study of T-cell memory formation after mild COVID-19. In TCRdb, the 5' RACE reads were re-called with MiXCR into one record per CDR3 protein. The top ten hold 2.1% of the sample, which has fewer than 250,000 distinct CDR3 sequences, 15% to 19% seen once. Specimen: PBMCs or a T cell subset sorted from them (not recorded which). This sequence was found in an adult woman who had mild COVID-19 (a few samples of this study predate the infection). Cell type and time point are not known.

The CDR3, as DNA: TGTGCCACCAGTGATGCAGGCAGGGGTGGCACAGATACGCAGTATTTT. Residues: CATSDAGRGGTDTQYF. The chain carries TRBV24-1 and TRBJ2-3; a weak D match, TRBD1 (6 bases). From germline, CDR1 is KGHDR and CDR2 SFDVKD. Trimming pared 3 bases from V and 1 base from J, leaving 13 bases between. The CDR3 has 16 residues.